Listed here are 14 T cell receptor beta chains from one sample, sequenced in a study of beta chain features in type 1 diabetes. Whole-study results and caveats: TCRB CDR3s from Type 1 diabetes patients were moderately but significantly shorter in all four CD4+ subsets.

Their antigens remain unidentified. Expressed TCRB transcripts were sequenced after all isolated RNA was converted to cDNA. The data were produced by immunoSEQ multiplex PCR, yet TCRdb's version contains in-frame clones alone and is incomplete. This sample yields hundreds of thousands of clones, of which about an eighth are seen a single time; less than 0.025% belongs to the top ten. Sequencing was carried out using naive CD4+ T cells from blood. The receptors shown here come from a man aged 18-30 years with type 1 diabetes.

In the case of this clone: Different DNA sequences within this sample yield the same CDR3. The gene calls are TRBV5-1 and TRBJ2-3, with a possible D match to TRBD1 (5 bases). V gave up 0 bases and J gave up 6 bases, with 11 bases separating them. There are 14 residues in the CDR3. Germline values: CDR1 SGHRS, CDR2 YFSETQ. The CDR3 coding sequence is TGCGCCAGCAGCTTGGCACAGGCGGCGGATACGCAGTATTTT. Amino acids: CASSLAQAADTQYF.

This clone turned up a few times. Additional DNA sequences in this sample encode the identical CDR3. V usage is TRBV5-1 and J usage is TRBJ2-5; D is undetermined. Deletions cut 0 bases from V and 1 base from J, with 7 bases between. The CDR3 is 14 residues long. Germline assignment: CDR1 SGHRS and CDR2 YFSETQ. As DNA, the CDR3 is TGCGCCAGCAGCTTGGCCGTCAGCCAAGAGACCCAGTACTTC. Protein sequence: CASSLAVSQETQYF.

The J gene is TRBJ2-5, the V gene TRBV7-3; D gene unclear. Between the trimmed V and J ends, which lost 1 base and 3 bases, there was a span of 6 bases. Germline-derived CDR1 and CDR2 are SGHTA and FQGTGA. The CDR3 spans 13 residues. CDR3 DNA sequence: TGTGCCAGCAGCTTAAGGTCCAAAGAGACCCAGTACTTC. This codes for CASSLRSKETQYF. The full variable domain, its missing parts supplied by reference TRBV7-3 and TRBJ2-5, is GAGVSQTPSNKVTEKGKYVELRCDPISGHTALYWYRQSLGQGPEFLIYFQGTGAADDSGLPNDRFFAVRPEGSVSTLKIQRTERGDSAVYLCASSLRSKETQYFGPGTRLLVL.

This chain joins TRBV7-9 and TRBJ1-2; 9 bases match TRBD1. The CDR3 is 13 amino acids. Trimming removed 6 bases from V and 4 bases from J; junction bases left unmatched: 3. Germline V gene lookup returns CDR1 SEHNR and CDR2 FQNEAQ (reference sequence). The CDR3 sequence is CASRGQGPYGYTF. The DNA of the CDR3 is TGTGCCAGCAGGGGACAGGGTCCCTATGGCTACACCTTC. The full variable domain, in which reference TRBV7-9 and TRBJ1-2 provide the parts outside the CDR3, is DTGVSQNPRHKITKRGQNVTFRCDPISEHNRLYWYRQTLGQGPEFLTYFQNEAQLEKSRLLSDRFSAERPKGSFSTLEIQRTEQGDSAMYLCASRGQGPYGYTFGSGTRLTVV.

V and J are TRBV29-1 and TRBJ2-5; the match to TRBD1 covers 9 bases. The J segment lost 5 bases and the V segment lost 4 bases, leaving 8 bases of the junction unmatched. Looked up from germline, CDR1 is SQVTM and CDR2 is ANQGSEA. This CDR3 is built from 14 residues. DNA of the CDR3: TGCAGCGTTGGCGGACAGGGGAGCGGGGAGACCCAGTACTTC. Amino acids: CSVGGQGSGETQYF.

V gene TRBV4-1 combines with J gene TRBJ1-2; possible D gene TRBD1, 6 bases. Looked up from germline, CDR1 is MGHRA and CDR2 is YSYEKL. The CDR3 contains 13 residues. Trimming cost V 1 base and J 8 bases, with 11 bases left between them. The CDR3 coding sequence is TGCGCCAGCAGCCAAGGTTACAGGGACGGCTACACCTTC. Translating it yields CASSQGYRDGYTF.

This clone has only a few counts. V usage is TRBV30 and J usage is TRBJ1-2; maybe TRBD1 (5 bases). The CDR3 totals 18 residues. Germline V gives CDR1 GTSNPN, CDR2 SVGIG (reference sequence). Trimming cost V 4 bases and J 2 bases, with 26 bases left between them. The CDR3 is CAWNMGGRNGFWNYGYTF. The CDR3 region has the DNA TGTGCCTGGAATATGGGGGGTCGAAACGGGTTTTGGAACTATGGCTACACCTTC.

This rearrangement joins TRBV2 to TRBJ2-5; weak D call: TRBD1 (5 bases). The CDR3 loop spans 13 amino acids. Germline loops: CDR1 SNHLY, CDR2 FYNNEI. V lost 2 bases and J lost 4, with 8 bases in between. CDR3 sequence reads: CASSEQGRETQYF. The DNA of the CDR3 is TGTGCCAGCAGTGAACAGGGCAGAGAGACCCAGTACTTC.

In this sample, this clone turned up a few times. J is TRBJ2-2 and V is TRBV15; 7 nucleotides line up with TRBD1. CDR1 LNHNV and CDR2 YYDKDF come from the germline V gene (reference sequence). The junction had 7 bases not matched to a gene; V was cut back by 2 bases and J by 7 bases. The length of the CDR3 is 15 residues. CDR3 bases: TGTGCCACCAGCAGACGGACAGGAGGAGTCGGGGAGCTGTTTTTT. Its protein is CATSRRTGGVGELFF.

A few counts support this clone. The chain employs TRBV27 and TRBJ1-5; D is ambiguous. Germline lookup yields CDR1 MNHEY and CDR2 SMNVEV (reference sequence). There are 16 residues in the CDR3. V gave up 0 bases and J gave up 4 bases, with 13 bases separating them. The CDR3 reads CASSLSQRTANQPQHF. The CDR3 nucleotides read TGTGCCAGCAGTTTATCCCAGCGGACCGCGAATCAGCCCCAGCATTTT.

This clone turned up a few times. The chain recombines TRBV7-9 with TRBJ2-1; TRBD1 might be the D (5 bases). The V end lost 8 bases, the J end lost 6 bases, and 14 bases lay between the germline ends. The CDR3 is 13 residues long. The germline gives CDR1 SEHNR, CDR2 FQNEAQ (reference sequence). CDR3 nucleotides: TGTGCCAGCGGAAGGGGTGTTGTCAATGAGCAGTTCTTC. Encoded protein: CASGRGVVNEQFF. Supplemented by reference TRBV7-9 and TRBJ2-1, the full variable domain reads DTGVSQNPRHKITKRGQNVTFRCDPISEHNRLYWYRQTLGQGPEFLTYFQNEAQLEKSRLLSDRFSAERPKGSFSTLEIQRTEQGDSAMYLCASGRGVVNEQFFGPGTRLTVL.

This clone appeared a few times. The J gene is TRBJ2-3, the V gene TRBV5-1; D not certain. CDR3 length: 11 amino acids. The germline V and J ends were trimmed by 7 bases and 6 bases, with 9 bases remaining between them. Germline CDR1 SGHRS, CDR2 YFSETQ. Written as DNA, the CDR3 is TGCGCCAGCTTCGACCGGGATACGCAGTATTTT. This translates into CASFDRDTQYF.

This chain uses TRBV25-1 with TRBJ1-5, with D possibly TRBD1 on 5 matching bases. The CDR3 runs 18 residues. Germline values: CDR1 MGHDK, CDR2 SYGVNS. Trimming took 3 bases from V and 0 from J, leaving 18 bases between them. The CDR3 spells CASSDNAQGVGSNQPQHF. The CDR3, as DNA: TGTGCCAGCAGTGACAACGCCCAGGGAGTGGGTAGCAATCAGCCCCAGCATTTT.

This clone came up a few times. This sequence joins TRBV6-1 and TRBJ1-1, with TRBD1 matching over 8 bases. CDR1 MNHNS and CDR2 SASEGT come from the germline V gene. V was pared by 2 bases and J by 4 bases, with 6 bases of the junction left unmatched. This CDR3 spans 15 amino acids. Written as DNA, the CDR3 is TGTGCCAGCAGTGAACCCGGACAGGGTTCCACTGAAGCTTTCTTT. Residues: CASSEPGQGSTEAFF.